One and the same sample provided the 29 T cell receptor beta chains below, sequenced in a study of T cell repertoires in cytomegalovirus infection. TCRdb analysed the reads with MiXCR anew, one entry per CDR3 protein. The sample contains fewer than 350,000 distinct CDR3 sequences, about a sixth of which appear only once. Sequencing was performed on PBMCs. The receptors stem from a human donor in good health (CMV status not recorded). Some clones in this sample may be carry-over from other donors' samples.

This clonotype showed up many times. The chain carries TRBV28 and TRBJ1-4, with D unclear. This CDR3 has 14 amino acids. Deletions cut 2 bases from V and 4 bases from J, with 8 bases between. Per the germline V gene, CDR1 is MDHEN and CDR2 is SYDVKM. CDR3 amino acids: CASSLRGINEKLFF. The CDR3 DNA reads TGTGCCAGCAGTTTACGGGGAATTAATGAAAAACTGTTTTTT.

This clonotype was seen a handful of times. CDR3 bases: TGTGCCAGCAGTTTGACTCAATCACCCCCCTACGAGCAGTACTTC. Amino acids: CASSLTQSPPYEQYF. The chain uses TRBV28 and TRBJ2-7; no firm D call. The V gene's germline CDR1 is MDHEN and CDR2 SYDVKM. Trimming left V 3 bases short and J 2 bases short, with 14 bases between. The CDR3 has 15 residues.

This clonotype was detected a few times. The rearrangement joins TRBV28 to TRBJ2-5, with D possibly TRBD2 on 6 matching bases. Germline assignment: CDR1 MDHEN and CDR2 SYDVKM. V was cut by 7 bases and J by 5 bases, with 14 bases left in between. This CDR3 contains 13 residues. Here the CDR3 reads CASTPQGLETQYF. The CDR3 DNA sequence: TGTGCCAGCACCCCCCAGGGACTGGAGACCCAGTACTTC.

This clonotype was detected a few times. The chain carries TRBV27 and TRBJ2-5, with 14 bases lining up with TRBD2. From germline, CDR1 is MNHEY and CDR2 SMNVEV (reference sequence). The CDR3 contains 18 residues. V lost 4 bases to trimming and J lost 4 bases; unmatched junction nucleotides: 11. CDR3 amino acids: CASSSTLGLAGGRETQYF. The CDR3 DNA follows: TGTGCCAGCAGTTCCACCTTAGGACTAGCGGGGGGTCGAGAGACCCAGTACTTC.

Note on this clonotype: The CDR3 carries no conserved terminal phenylalanine or tryptophan, so it likely arises from a read error. The rearrangement joins TRBV12-3 or TRBV12-4 to TRBJ1-1, with a possible D match to TRBD1 (5 bases). The V and J ends lost 5 bases and 0 bases respectively, with 22 bases between them. CDR3 length: 18 residues. In DNA form, the CDR3 reads TGTGCCAGCAGTCCCCCCTCTTACTCGGACACGATGAACACTGAAGCTTTCCTT. Translation gives CASSPPSYSDTMNTEAFL.

This clonotype was recorded a few times. The chain carries TRBV5-1 and TRBJ1-2; no clear D. V lost 0 bases, J lost 2 bases, and 11 bases lay in between. This CDR3 comprises 15 residues. The germline gives CDR1 SGHRS, CDR2 YFSETQ. CDR3 nucleotides: TGCGCCAGCAGCTTGGGGGGAACGGAAAACTATGGCTACACCTTC. Residues: CASSLGGTENYGYTF.

In its sample, this clonotype is large (0.1 to 1%). The chain's CDR3 is CASSLGGSGDTQYF. Here the CDR3 DNA reads TGTGCCAGCAGTCTCGGGGGTAGCGGGGATACGCAGTATTTT. This rearrangement joins TRBV12-3 or TRBV12-4 to TRBJ2-3; TRBD2 matches at 7 bases. V lost 5 bases to trimming and J lost 6 bases; unmatched junction nucleotides: 8. CDR3 size: 14 residues.

This clonotype has a handful of counts. The chain joins TRBV18 to TRBJ2-4; D unclear. V gave up 5 bases and J gave up 4 bases, with 12 bases separating them. In germline, CDR1 is KGHSH, CDR2 LQKENI. The CDR3 sequence is 14 residues long. DNA of the CDR3: TGTGCCAGCTCAGAGGCCGGAGTAAAAAACATTCAGTACTTC. It is translated as CASSEAGVKNIQYF.

The rearrangement links TRBV28 to TRBJ2-1; D gene unclear. This CDR3 has 14 amino acids. The V gene lost 3 bases and the J gene lost 6 bases, with 12 bases spanning the gap. Germline CDR1 MDHEN, CDR2 SYDVKM. This CDR3 reads CASSFLAPGNEQFF. The CDR3 nucleotides read TGTGCCAGCAGTTTCTTAGCCCCAGGCAATGAGCAGTTCTTC.

This rearrangement joins TRBV27 to TRBJ2-4; no firm D call. Trimming took 6 bases from V and 0 from J, leaving 9 bases between them. The germline V gene has CDR1 MNHEY and CDR2 SMNVEV (reference sequence). CDR3 length: 14 amino acids. The CDR3 spells CASRSLLAKNIQYF. In nucleotides, the CDR3 is TGTGCCAGCAGATCTCTATTAGCCAAAAACATTCAGTACTTC.

This clonotype showed up just a few times. This chain connects TRBV5-1 to TRBJ1-2; D call uncertain. The CDR3 consists of 13 residues. V was shortened by 6 bases and J by 8 bases, with 17 bases between the two germline ends. Germline-derived CDR1 and CDR2 are SGHRS and YFSETQ. The CDR3 protein is CASNRGDTGGYTF. The CDR3 region has the DNA TGCGCCAGCAATCGCGGGGATACGGGAGGCTACACCTTC. The full variable domain, with the rest looked up from reference TRBV5-1 and TRBJ1-2, is KAGVTQTPRYLIKTRGQQVTLSCSPISGHRSVSWYQQTPGQGLQFLFEYFSETQRNKGNFPGRFSGRQFSNSRSEMNVSTLELGDSALYLCASNRGDTGGYTFGSGTRLTVV.

This clonotype appeared many times. The chain combines TRBV28 with TRBJ2-2, with D perhaps being TRBD1 or TRBD2 (5 bases each). Germline V CDR1 and CDR2: MDHEN, SYDVKM. V was clipped by 6 bases and J by 2 bases, with 10 bases between them. The CDR3 runs to 14 residues. CDR3 in amino acids: CASRGEINTGELFF. The DNA of the CDR3 is TGTGCCAGCAGGGGGGAGATCAACACCGGGGAGCTGTTTTTT.

In its sample, this clonotype was seen many times. The chain is built from TRBV12-5 and TRBJ2-5; TRBD1 agrees at 8 bases. CDR1 and CDR2 from the germline V gene are LGHNT and FRNRAP. V dropped 5 bases and J dropped 2; count of bases not matched to a gene: 4. The CDR3 is 14 amino acids. The CDR3 reads CASGPGQGQETQYF. The CDR3 DNA is TGTGCTAGTGGTCCCGGACAGGGACAAGAGACCCAGTACTTC. Together with reference TRBV12-5 and TRBJ2-5, the CDR3 gives the full variable domain: DARVTQTPRHKVTEMGQEVTMRCQPILGHNTVFWYRQTMMQGLELLAYFRNRAPLDDSGMPKDRFSAEMPDATLATLKIQPSEPRDSAVYFCASGPGQGQETQYFGPGTRLLVL.

This clonotype has more than one count but fewer than ten. A junction boundary mismatches the germline segment, possibly from a read error. V is TRBV4-1 and J is TRBJ1-6, with D possibly TRBD1 on 5 matching bases. The CDR3 extends over 17 amino acids. CDR1 MGHRA and CDR2 YSYEKL come from the germline V gene. Here the CDR3 DNA reads TGCGCCAGCAGTCAAGGATGGGGTAGGGGTAGAGATTCACCCCTCCACTTT. Residues: CASSQGWGRGRDSPLHF.

This clonotype was found a few times. The gene calls are TRBV12-3 or TRBV12-4 and TRBJ2-1; D perhaps matches TRBD2 (6 bases). Trimming stripped 5 bases from V and 15 bases from J, with 17 bases between. The CDR3 is 12 residues long. The DNA for the CDR3 is TGTGCCAGCAGTGCGGGACTCGTGACGCCGTTCTTC. Translated, it gives CASSAGLVTPFF.

This chain connects TRBV7-2 to TRBJ2-2; tentatively, D is TRBD2 (5 bases). The CDR3 has 16 residues. The V end lost 3 bases, the J end lost 4 bases, and 15 bases lay between the germline ends. The V gene's germline CDR1 is SGHTA and CDR2 FQGNSA. DNA of the CDR3: TGTGCCAGCAGCTTCACTCCGGACTCGTTCACCGGGGAGCTGTTTTTT. It yields the protein CASSFTPDSFTGELFF.

This clonotype was observed a few times. The chain links TRBV28 to TRBJ2-3, with D maybe TRBD2 (5 bases). V lost 3 bases and J 2 bases, leaving 12 bases between the germline ends. This CDR3 region has 15 residues. Per the germline V gene, CDR1 is MDHEN and CDR2 is SYDVKM. The CDR3 spells CASSLPGYTTDTQYF. As DNA, the CDR3 is TGTGCCAGCAGTTTGCCGGGGTATACCACAGATACGCAGTATTTT.

This clonotype showed up many times. The chain couples TRBV6-5 to TRBJ1-6, with D perhaps TRBD1 (5 bases). There are 13 residues in the CDR3. Germline lookup yields CDR1 MNHEY and CDR2 SVGAGI. The V and J ends lost 1 base and 8 bases respectively, with 6 bases between them. CDR3 sequence: CASSYLTDSPLHF. CDR3 DNA: TGTGCCAGCAGTTACTTGACAGATTCACCCCTCCACTTT.

The chain has TRBV5-4 and TRBJ1-1; TRBD1 is a possible D gene (5 bases). Germline V lookup: CDR1 SGHNT, CDR2 YYREEE (reference sequence). This CDR3 spans 15 amino acids. V was trimmed by 4 bases and J by 1 base, leaving 14 bases between them. DNA for the CDR3: TGTGCCAGCAGCCCGGCCCAGGGATCGAACACTGAAGCTTTCTTT. Amino acid sequence: CASSPAQGSNTEAFF.

This clonotype has a count of ten or more. This chain connects TRBV7-2 to TRBJ2-7; no firm D call. CDR1 is SGHTA, CDR2 FQGNSA, per germline. Trimming cost V 5 bases and J 4 bases, with 9 bases left between them. The CDR3 consists of 12 residues. The CDR3 is CASSPINYEQYF. CDR3 coding DNA: TGTGCCAGCAGCCCTATCAATTACGAGCAGTACTTC.

CDR3 sequence reads: CASSSAGTENTEAFF. DNA of the CDR3: TGTGCCAGCAGTTCAGCCGGGACAGAGAACACTGAAGCTTTCTTT. The chain recombines TRBV28 with TRBJ1-1; 7 bases agree with TRBD1. Trimming at V came to 4 bases and at J to 1 base, leaving 6 bases not matched to a gene. CDR3 length: 15 amino acids. The germline V gene encodes CDR1 MDHEN and CDR2 SYDVKM.

Written as DNA, the CDR3 is TGCAGTACTCTATATATTGGGGGGATGAATTCACCCCTCCACTTT. It yields the protein CSTLYIGGMNSPLHF. The chain uses TRBV20-1 and TRBJ1-6; tentatively, D is TRBD1 (5 bases). The V gene lost 8 bases and the J gene lost 7 bases, with 21 bases spanning the gap. Germline values: CDR1 DFQATT, CDR2 SNEGSKA (reference sequence). The CDR3 covers 15 residues.

V and J are TRBV2 and TRBJ1-6; tentatively, D is TRBD1 (6 bases). Deletions cut 6 bases from V and 7 bases from J, with 16 bases between. CDR3 size: 15 residues. Germline V gives CDR1 SNHLY, CDR2 FYNNEI. CDR3 nucleotide sequence: TGTGCCAGCAGGACAGGAGGTACGAGGAATTCACCCCTCCACTTT. It translates to CASRTGGTRNSPLHF. The variable domain in full, completed from reference TRBV2 and TRBJ1-6, reads EPEVTQTPSHQVTQMGQEVILRCVPISNHLYFYWYRQILGQKVEFLVSFYNNEISEKSEIFDDQFSVERPDGSNFTLKIRSTKLEDSAMYFCASRTGGTRNSPLHFGNGTRLTVT.

This clonotype was seen more than once but under ten times. The chain recombines TRBV12-3 or TRBV12-4 with TRBJ1-1, with TRBD1 matching 8 bases. V dropped 6 bases and J dropped 5; count of bases not matched to a gene: 23. CDR3 size: 19 residues. In DNA, the CDR3 is TGTGCCAGCAGGCGCCAATCCGGGGGGACAGGCTTTGCTAGGACTGAAGCTTTCTTT. Translation: CASRRQSGGTGFARTEAFF.

At least ten counts were recorded for this clonotype. V gene TRBV12-3 or TRBV12-4 combines with J gene TRBJ2-1; tentatively, D is TRBD1 (6 bases). The V gene lost 5 bases and the J gene lost 8 bases, with 16 bases spanning the gap. The CDR3 length is 14 residues. CDR3 bases: TGTGCCAGCAGTCTACAGGGTGGGATCGATGAGCAGTTCTTC. Translating gives CASSLQGGIDEQFF.

This clonotype has just one count. The chain combines TRBV5-1 with TRBJ2-1; D tentatively reads TRBD1 or TRBD2 (6 bases each). This CDR3 contains 17 residues. Germline V gene lookup returns CDR1 SGHRS and CDR2 YFSETQ. With 3 bases removed from V and 0 bases from J, the gap between germline ends came to 16 bases. This chain's CDR3 is CASSSPRGLSSYNEQFF. DNA of the CDR3: TGCGCCAGCAGCTCCCCCCGGGGGCTCAGCTCCTACAATGAGCAGTTCTTC.

This rearrangement joins TRBV7-2 to TRBJ2-5, with a weak D call TRBD2 (6 bases). Trimming stripped 4 bases from V and 7 bases from J, with 13 bases between. The CDR3 runs to 13 residues. The germline V gene has CDR1 SGHTA and CDR2 FQGNSA. The CDR3, as DNA: TGTGCCAGCAGCTCTCTAGGGACTTCGACCCAGTACTTC. This gives the protein CASSSLGTSTQYF.

J is TRBJ1-2 and V is TRBV6-1, with unresolved D. The CDR3 runs 12 residues. CDR1 is MNHNS and CDR2 is SASEGT in the germline V gene. The germline V and J ends were trimmed by 6 bases and 8 bases, with 13 bases remaining between them. CDR3 bases: TGTGCCAGCAGCGATCTGTATGCGGGCTACACCTTC. The encoded protein is CASSDLYAGYTF.

The chain carries TRBV20-1 and TRBJ2-3; TRBD1 matches 8 bases. The CDR3 spans 15 residues. The V gene end was trimmed by 6 bases and the J gene end by 2 bases; junction bases not matched to a gene: 10. Germline lookup yields CDR1 DFQATT and CDR2 SNEGSKA (reference sequence). This CDR3 reads CSALDRASSTDTQYF. The CDR3 bases are TGCAGTGCCCTGGACAGGGCATCCTCCACAGATACGCAGTATTTT.